The present T cell receptor beta chain was sequenced within a study of OX40 agonist ivuxolimab in advanced cancers. Study at large: Therapy given before enrollment (anti-PD-1, anti-PD-L1 or anti-CTLA-4) was allowed, and 35% to 45% had some.

Sequencing used immunoSEQ multiplex PCR; TCRdb keeps in-frame clones, though not all of them. The table has about 57,000 clones, approximately 87% seen once. V was pared by 2 bases and J by 9 bases, with 19 bases between. The germline V gene has CDR1 SGHVS and CDR2 FNYEAQ. The length of the CDR3 is 16 residues. This sample comprised CD4+ or CD8+ T cells sorted from blood, obtained in a trial of the OX40 agonist ivuxolimab. This TCR was sampled from an adult with an advanced solid tumor such as melanoma, head and neck, liver or kidney cancer. The V gene is TRBV7-6, the J gene TRBJ2-2; D perhaps matches TRBD2 (6 bases). The CDR3 loop reads CASSLNSGQVLRELFF. The CDR3 DNA is TGTGCCAGCAGCTTAAACAGCGGGCAGGTTCTAAGGGAGCTGTTTTTT. Together with reference TRBV7-6 and TRBJ2-2, the CDR3 gives the full variable domain: GAGVSQSPRYKVTKRGQDVALRCDPISGHVSLYWYRQALGQGPEFLTYFNYEAQQDKSGLPNDRFSAERPEGSISTLTIQRTEQRDSAMYRCASSLNSGQVLRELFFGEGSRLTVL.